This TCR beta chain was obtained from a study of cytomegalovirus exposure and HLA in healthy donors. PCR amplification relied on 60 Vbeta primers (plus 13 Jbeta primers). Profiling relied on immunoSEQ multiplex PCR, and the TCRdb table lists in-frame clones only, not all of them. The profile shows about 160,000 clones, 77% of them singletons. The germline V and J ends were trimmed by 7 bases and 4 bases, with 10 bases remaining between them. CDR1 LNHDA and CDR2 SQIVND come from the germline V gene (reference sequence). The CDR3 runs 12 residues. Overall study results and limits: In vitro confirmation showed three CMV-associated chains to be CMV antigen specific.

For this clone: Its target is unknown.

The chain has TRBV19 and TRBJ1-2; no firm D call. This TCR came from a woman in her thirties or forties in good health and CMV-seropositive. The sequencing input was PBMCs. The CDR3 here is CASTSLAYGYTF. CDR3 DNA: TGTGCCAGTACCTCGCTGGCCTATGGCTACACCTTC.